The 29 T cell receptor beta chains in this list originate from one sample, sequenced in a study of cytomegalovirus exposure and HLA in healthy donors. PCR was performed using 60 Vbeta and 13 Jbeta primers. Assay used: immunoSEQ multiplex PCR; TCRdb lists only in-frame clones, some missing. Of under 200,000 clones detected, approximately 82% appear once; the ten largest clones hold 1.5% to 2%. Sequences were obtained from PBMCs. All receptors derive from a woman aged 18-30 years in good health and CMV-seronegative.

This chain joins TRBV2 and TRBJ2-2; possible D gene TRBD2, 5 bases. The CDR3 consists of 17 residues. Germline-derived CDR1 and CDR2 are SNHLY and FYNNEI. V shed 6 bases and J shed 1 base, with 18 bases lying between them. The CDR3 DNA reads TGTGCCAGCAGCAATATCTGGACTGAACTGAACACCGGGGAGCTGTTTTTT. This sequence encodes CASSNIWTELNTGELFF. Supplemented by reference TRBV2 and TRBJ2-2, the full variable domain reads EPEVTQTPSHQVTQMGQEVILRCVPISNHLYFYWYRQILGQKVEFLVSFYNNEISEKSEIFDDQFSVERPDGSNFTLKIRSTKLEDSAMYFCASSNIWTELNTGELFFGEGSRLTVL.

The J gene is TRBJ1-2, the V gene TRBV27; the match to TRBD1 covers 8 bases. The CDR3 has 15 amino acids. J lost 3 bases, V lost 0 bases, and 3 bases had no gene match. The V gene's germline CDR1 is MNHEY and CDR2 SMNVEV (reference sequence). In DNA, the CDR3 is TGTGCCAGCAGTTTATCCGGGACAGGCTACTATGGCTACACCTTC. This sequence encodes CASSLSGTGYYGYTF.

V and J are TRBV7-9 and TRBJ1-5, with TRBD1 matching over 9 bases. The CDR3 is made up of 18 amino acids. CDR1 is SEHNR and CDR2 is FQNEAQ in the germline V gene (reference sequence). V dropped 1 base and J dropped 0; count of bases not matched to a gene: 7. CDR3 DNA sequence: TGTGCCAGCAGCTTAGGTGACAGGGGGTTCTATAGCAATCAGCCCCAGCATTTT. Translation: CASSLGDRGFYSNQPQHF. Drawing the rest from reference TRBV7-9 and TRBJ1-5, the complete variable domain is DTGVSQNPRHKITKRGQNVTFRCDPISEHNRLYWYRQTLGQGPEFLTYFQNEAQLEKSRLLSDRFSAERPKGSFSTLEIQRTEQGDSAMYLCASSLGDRGFYSNQPQHFGDGTRLSIL.

J is TRBJ2-7 and V is TRBV27, with 7 nucleotides matching TRBD1. The CDR3 is 13 residues long. Germline assignment: CDR1 MNHEY and CDR2 SMNVEV (reference sequence). V was clipped by 5 bases and J by 5 bases; unmatched bases: 6. In DNA, the CDR3 is TGTGCCAGCAGTCCCACAGGGGCCCACGAGCAGTACTTC. It codes for CASSPTGAHEQYF.

V and J are TRBV10-2 and TRBJ2-3; 11 nucleotides match TRBD1. The germline CDR1 and CDR2 sequences are WSHSY and SAAADI. This CDR3 contains 15 residues. J was trimmed by 5 bases and V by 6 bases; bases with no gene match: 7. CDR3 in DNA: TGCGCCAGCAGCAGCGGGGACAGGGGGATAGATACGCAGTATTTT. Protein product: CASSSGDRGIDTQYF.

CDR3 in DNA: TGTGCCAGCAGTCCCCTGACTAGCGGGAGACACGAGCAGTACGTC. Encoded protein: CASSPLTSGRHEQYV. This rearrangement joins TRBV6-5 to TRBJ2-7; 12 nucleotides line up with TRBD2. Trimming at V came to 5 bases and at J to 5 bases, leaving 7 bases not matched to a gene. The germline gives CDR1 MNHEY, CDR2 SVGAGI. CDR3 length: 15 amino acids.

The chain is built from TRBV30 and TRBJ2-6; D may be TRBD1 (7 bases). The CDR3 contains 18 residues. Germline V gene sequence: CDR1 GTSNPN, CDR2 SVGIG (reference sequence). The germline V and J ends were trimmed by 0 bases and 1 base, with 16 bases remaining between them. The CDR3 reads CAWSVFGSGGSGANVLTF. The CDR3 DNA is TGTGCCTGGAGTGTATTTGGGTCAGGGGGGTCTGGGGCCAACGTCCTGACTTTC.

The V and J genes are TRBV5-1 and TRBJ2-1; no clear D. V lost 0 bases to trimming and J lost 10 bases, with 8 bases between them. The V gene's germline CDR1 is SGHRS and CDR2 YFSETQ. The CDR3 sequence is 12 residues long. In DNA, the CDR3 is TGCGCCAGCAGCTTGGATCTGACAGAGCAGTTCTTC. Translating gives CASSLDLTEQFF.

This chain uses TRBV18 with TRBJ1-3; 7 bases line up with TRBD1. CDR3 length: 15 amino acids. Losses at the gene ends were 0 bases for V and 5 bases for J; bases not matched to a gene: 4. Germline CDR1 reads KGHSH; CDR2 reads LQKENI. CDR3 DNA: TGTGCCAGCTCACCACCTACAGGGGTACGAAACACCATATATTTT. Amino acid sequence: CASSPPTGVRNTIYF.

The V gene is TRBV6-6, the J gene TRBJ2-7, with 7 nucleotides matching TRBD1. Germline V lookup: CDR1 MNHNY, CDR2 SVGAGI (reference sequence). The CDR3 has 14 amino acids. The junction had 8 bases not matched to a gene; V was cut back by 5 bases and J by 4 bases. CDR3 region: CASSRYTGEYEQYF. Here the CDR3 DNA reads TGTGCCAGCAGTCGCTATACAGGGGAATACGAGCAGTACTTC.

This clone was observed a few times. The V gene is TRBV4-3, the J gene TRBJ1-2; D perhaps matches TRBD1 (5 bases). The CDR3 has 17 amino acids. Germline V gene lookup returns CDR1 LGHNA and CDR2 YSLEER. V lost 0 bases to trimming and J lost 5 bases, with 19 bases between them. Here the CDR3 reads CASSQEEWGARPYGYTF. Written as DNA, the CDR3 is TGCGCCAGCAGCCAAGAGGAGTGGGGCGCACGCCCTTATGGCTACACCTTC.

The chain couples TRBV11-2 to TRBJ2-1; TRBD2 matches at 13 bases. Germline CDR1 reads SGHAT; CDR2 reads FQNNGV. V trimming: 3 bases; J trimming: 4 bases; junction bases outside the gene matches: 6. The CDR3 runs 17 residues. CDR3 DNA sequence: TGTGCCAGCAGCTTGGGACTAGCGGGGACTGGTTACAATGAGCAGTTCTTC. It is translated as CASSLGLAGTGYNEQFF.

The chain carries TRBV4-3 and TRBJ1-5; TRBD1 matches 7 bases. This CDR3 comprises 21 residues. Germline V CDR1 and CDR2: LGHNA, YSLEER. The junction had 17 bases not matched to a gene; V was cut back by 0 bases and J by 0 bases. The CDR3 region has the DNA TGCGCCAGCAGCCAAGAATATGACACCGGGACAGAAGAGGGTAGCAATCAGCCCCAGCATTTT. Protein sequence: CASSQEYDTGTEEGSNQPQHF.

The chain has TRBV5-1 and TRBJ2-2, with 8 bases lining up with TRBD1. In germline, CDR1 is SGHRS, CDR2 YFSETQ. V lost 1 base, J lost 5 bases, and 7 bases stayed unmatched. There are 16 residues in the CDR3. For the CDR3, the DNA is TGCGCCAGCAGCTTGAACCAGGGGGCGAGGACCGGGGAGCTGTTTTTT. Translating gives CASSLNQGARTGELFF. Looking up the rest from reference TRBV5-1 and TRBJ2-2 gives the full variable domain: KAGVTQTPRYLIKTRGQQVTLSCSPISGHRSVSWYQQTPGQGLQFLFEYFSETQRNKGNFPGRFSGRQFSNSRSEMNVSTLELGDSALYLCASSLNQGARTGELFFGEGSRLTVL.

This clone came up once. The chain links TRBV7-2 to TRBJ2-1, with 9 nucleotides matching TRBD2. The CDR3 covers 15 residues. V was clipped by 4 bases and J by 3 bases; unmatched bases: 4. Germline-derived CDR1 and CDR2 are SGHTA and FQGNSA. As DNA, the CDR3 is TGTGCCAGCAGCTCCCTAGCGGGAAGCTACAATGAGCAGTTCTTC. Its protein product is CASSSLAGSYNEQFF.

This chain joins TRBV6-6 and TRBJ2-3; 9 nucleotides line up with TRBD2. Trimming took 6 bases from V and 4 from J; bases not matched to a gene: 8. The germline gives CDR1 MNHNY, CDR2 SVGAGI (reference sequence). The CDR3 extends over 15 amino acids. CDR3 amino acids: CASSLLAGRADTQYF. DNA for the CDR3: TGTGCCAGCAGCTTACTAGCGGGTAGGGCAGATACGCAGTATTTT.

The gene calls are TRBV27 and TRBJ2-3, with TRBD2 identical over 9 bases. The CDR3 extends over 18 amino acids. V lost 1 base and J lost 3; bases outside the gene matches: 11. Germline loops: CDR1 MNHEY, CDR2 SMNVEV (reference sequence). CDR3 region: CASSLWNGAGGPTDTQYF. The DNA for the CDR3 is TGTGCCAGCAGTTTATGGAATGGCGCGGGAGGGCCGACAGATACGCAGTATTTT.

The gene calls are TRBV11-3 and TRBJ2-3; 14 bases map to TRBD2. The CDR3 totals 19 residues. Germline lookup yields CDR1 SGHNT and CDR2 YENEEA. With 7 bases clipped from V and 3 bases from J, the junction kept 15 bases outside the gene matches. In DNA, the CDR3 is TGTGCCAGCACCCTCGAGGGACTAGCGGGAGTGGGAGGAACAGATACGCAGTATTTT. Translating gives CASTLEGLAGVGGTDTQYF.

The chain recombines TRBV29-1 with TRBJ2-1, with 16 bases aligning to TRBD2. CDR1 and CDR2 from the germline V gene are SQVTM and ANQGSEA. The ends lost 7 bases at V and 6 bases at J; junction bases unmatched: 9. The CDR3 is 16 residues long. CDR3 DNA: TGCAGCGCCGGGACTAGCGGGAGGGCCGTCCCCAATGAGCAGTTCTTC. Protein sequence: CSAGTSGRAVPNEQFF.

This chain joins TRBV11-2 and TRBJ2-7; 7 bases line up with TRBD2. The germline gives CDR1 SGHAT, CDR2 FQNNGV. V was clipped by 7 bases and J by 0 bases; unmatched bases: 6. This CDR3 has 14 residues. In nucleotides, the CDR3 is TGTGCCAGCACCCAAGCGGGGAACTCCTACGAGCAGTACGTC. Its protein product is CASTQAGNSYEQYV.

The chain links TRBV10-1 to TRBJ1-6, with 9 bases that match TRBD1. The CDR3 loop spans 14 amino acids. Trimming took 6 bases from V and 7 from J; bases not matched to a gene: 4. Germline CDR1 WNHNN, CDR2 SYGVQD (reference sequence). The CDR3 is CASSRQGENSPLHF. CDR3 coding DNA: TGCGCCAGCAGCCGACAGGGGGAGAATTCACCCCTCCACTTT.

The chain employs TRBV4-3 and TRBJ2-1, with a weak D call TRBD1 (5 bases). This CDR3 spans 15 amino acids. Germline values: CDR1 LGHNA, CDR2 YSLEER. With 4 bases removed from V and 5 bases from J, the gap between germline ends came to 15 bases. The CDR3 sequence is CASSPFIVGDNEQFF. The CDR3 DNA follows: TGCGCCAGCAGCCCCTTCATAGTAGGGGACAATGAGCAGTTCTTC.

This sequence joins TRBV6-5 and TRBJ1-2; TRBD1 agrees at 7 bases. CDR1 is MNHEY, CDR2 SVGAGI, per germline. J was trimmed by 4 bases and V by 6 bases; bases with no gene match: 8. The CDR3 has 14 amino acids. CDR3 DNA sequence: TGTGCCAGCAGCCAAGGGGGCGGTTTCTATGGCTACACCTTC. Protein product: CASSQGGGFYGYTF.

The rearrangement uses TRBV7-9 and TRBJ2-3; D call uncertain. The CDR3 is made up of 16 amino acids. V lost 4 bases and J lost 2, with 16 bases in between. Looked up from germline, CDR1 is SEHNR and CDR2 is FQNEAQ (reference sequence). DNA of the CDR3: TGTGCCAGCAGCTCCCGCAGCCTTACAGACACAGATACGCAGTATTTT. Encoded protein: CASSSRSLTDTDTQYF.

This chain links TRBV28 with TRBJ2-7, with D maybe TRBD2 (6 bases). The CDR3 loop spans 16 amino acids. The germline V gene encodes CDR1 MDHEN and CDR2 SYDVKM. V gave up 7 bases and J gave up 5 bases, with 24 bases separating them. CDR3 residues: CASTSVGLPGKDEQYF. As DNA, the CDR3 is TGTGCCAGCACCTCCGTGGGACTTCCCGGGAAGGACGAGCAGTACTTC.

V gene TRBV19 combines with J gene TRBJ1-1; D remains ambiguous. V lost 3 bases and J 8 bases, leaving 22 bases between the germline ends. The CDR3 is 16 residues long. Germline V gene sequence: CDR1 LNHDA, CDR2 SQIVND (reference sequence). This CDR3 reads CASSIRSSWSRREAFF. In DNA form, the CDR3 reads TGTGCCAGTAGTATTCGAAGTTCTTGGTCCCGCAGGGAAGCTTTCTTT. Based on the CDR3 plus reference TRBV19 and TRBJ1-1, the full variable domain is DGGITQSPKYLFRKEGQNVTLSCEQNLNHDAMYWYRQDPGQGLRLIYYSQIVNDFQKGDIAEGYSVSREKKESFPLTVTSAQKNPTAFYLCASSIRSSWSRREAFFGQGTRLTVV.

The rearrangement joins TRBV27 to TRBJ1-1; 8 bases fit TRBD1. Unmatched junction bases numbered 7, after V lost 5 bases and J lost 5 bases. In germline, CDR1 is MNHEY, CDR2 SMNVEV (reference sequence). The CDR3 has 14 residues. The CDR3 spells CASSATGGRTEAFF. DNA of the CDR3: TGTGCCAGCAGTGCTACAGGGGGAAGGACTGAAGCTTTCTTT.

The chain recombines TRBV5-1 with TRBJ2-1; TRBD2 is a possible D gene (6 bases). CDR3 size: 16 residues. The V end was cut by 0 bases, the J end by 2 bases, with 12 bases between. Germline CDR1 SGHRS, CDR2 YFSETQ. The CDR3 region has the DNA TGCGCCAGCAGCTTGGGCCGGGAGAGGGCCTACAATGAGCAGTTCTTC. It encodes CASSLGRERAYNEQFF. Full variable domain (remainder filled in from reference TRBV5-1 and TRBJ2-1): KAGVTQTPRYLIKTRGQQVTLSCSPISGHRSVSWYQQTPGQGLQFLFEYFSETQRNKGNFPGRFSGRQFSNSRSEMNVSTLELGDSALYLCASSLGRERAYNEQFFGPGTRLTVL.

The chain is built from TRBV13 and TRBJ2-7, with 8 bases aligning to TRBD2. The V gene end was trimmed by 4 bases and the J gene end by 6 bases; junction bases not matched to a gene: 2. The CDR3 has 12 amino acids. The V gene's germline CDR1 is PRHDT and CDR2 FYEKMQ (reference sequence). The CDR3 region is CASSSGGAEQYV. The CDR3 DNA reads as TGTGCCAGCAGCTCGGGGGGGGCCGAGCAGTACGTC.